This T cell receptor (beta chain) was recovered during a study of shared clonotypes between healthy human individuals. Study overall: Every donor yielded three CD4 naive, three CD4 memory, two CD8 naive and one CD8 memory plate. Findings and limits, study-wide: Only blood underwent sampling, and tissue repertoires likely differ.

TCRdb keeps only in-frame clones here, not all; method: immunoSEQ multiplex PCR. The repertoire holds about 2.3 million clones, with approximately 95% as singletons. V was cut by 5 bases and J by 3 bases, with 10 bases left in between. Looked up from germline, CDR1 is MDHEN and CDR2 is SYDVKM. CDR3 length equals 13 residues. With respect to this clone: What it recognizes is unknown.

Subsets obtained from CD4+ cells comprised CD45RA+ naive and CD45RA-negative memory cells. This clonotype was obtained from a man aged 18 to 29 in good health. Some clones in this sample may be carry-over from other donors' samples. The rearrangement uses TRBV28 and TRBJ1-2; the D is unclear. Material for sequencing was naive CD4+ T cells from PBMCs. Subset meaning: CD45RA+ positively selected. CDR3 sequence reads: CASSPTAHYGYTF. The DNA of the CDR3 is TGTGCCAGCAGTCCGACTGCCCACTATGGCTACACCTTC.